This T cell receptor (beta chain) was profiled in a study of blood T cells in healthy people across ages. Trimming left V 3 bases short and J 5 bases short, with 20 bases between. The length of the CDR3 is 16 residues. Germline V gene lookup returns CDR1 SNHLY and CDR2 FYNNEI. Together with a sample-barcoded 5' primer, a J-beta primer mix was included in a second PCR lasting about 6 to 11 cycles. TCRdb processed the 5' RACE reads anew with MiXCR; each CDR3 protein has one entry. Of roughly 1,300,000 distinct CDR3 sequences listed, almost 60% were seen once; the top ten hold roughly 7%. The sequencing sample was made of blood. The sequence was obtained from a young man in good health. The gene calls are TRBV2 and TRBJ2-7; maybe TRBD1 (5 bases). The CDR3 DNA reads as TGTGCCAGCAGTGATACACCCGACCAGGGTTTCGACGAGCAGTACTTC. It encodes CASSDTPDQGFDEQYF.